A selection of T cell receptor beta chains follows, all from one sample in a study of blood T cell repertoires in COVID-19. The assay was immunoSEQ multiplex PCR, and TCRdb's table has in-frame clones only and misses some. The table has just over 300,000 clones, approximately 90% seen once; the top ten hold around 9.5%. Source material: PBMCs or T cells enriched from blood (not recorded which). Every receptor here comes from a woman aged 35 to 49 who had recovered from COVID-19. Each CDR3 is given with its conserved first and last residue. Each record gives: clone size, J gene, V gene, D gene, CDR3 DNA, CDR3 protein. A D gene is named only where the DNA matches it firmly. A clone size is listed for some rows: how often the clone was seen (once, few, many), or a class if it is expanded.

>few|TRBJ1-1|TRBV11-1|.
TGTGCCAGCAGCCCGGGGACTTCCCCGGGGACTGAAGCTTTCTTT
CASSPGTSPGTEAFF
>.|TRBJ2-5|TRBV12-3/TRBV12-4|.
TGTGCCAGCAGTTTATGGGAGAGGGAGACCCAGTACTTC
CASSLWERETQYF
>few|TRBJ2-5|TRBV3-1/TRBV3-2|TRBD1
TGTGCCAGCAGCATAGGGACAGGTGCTGCGACCCAGTACTTC
CASSIGTGAATQYF
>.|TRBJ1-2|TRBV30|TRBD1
TGTGCCTGGAGGATGACAGGGGGCCATGGCTACACCTTC
CAWRMTGGHGYTF
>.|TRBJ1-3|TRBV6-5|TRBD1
TGTGCCAGCAGTTTCACAGGGGCACGGAACACCATATATTTT
CASSFTGARNTIYF
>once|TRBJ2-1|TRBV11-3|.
TGTGCCAGCAGCCCACCCCAGCCGACGGAGGAGCAGTTCTTC
CASSPPQPTEEQFF
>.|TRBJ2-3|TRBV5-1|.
TGCGCCAGCAGCTTTCAGGGCTTTACAGATACGCAGTATTTT
CASSFQGFTDTQYF
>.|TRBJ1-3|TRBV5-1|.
TGCGCCAGCAGCTTGGAAGGGGGACGAGGAAACACCATATATTTT
CASSLEGGRGNTIYF
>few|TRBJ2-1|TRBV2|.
TGTGCCAGCACCACCTCGGTGGTTCATGAGCAGTTCTTC
CASTTSVVHEQFF
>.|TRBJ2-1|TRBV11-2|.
TGTGCCAGCAGCCGCTCGGTCGGGGGTGAGCAGTTCTTC
CASSRSVGGEQFF
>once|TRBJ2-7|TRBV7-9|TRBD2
TGTGCCAGCAGTTCGACTAGCGGGGGATACGAGCAGTACTTC
CASSSTSGGYEQYF
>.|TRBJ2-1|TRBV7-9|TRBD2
TGTGCCAGCAGCCCCCCCTCGACTAGCGGGGGCTTGTATGATGAGCAGTTCTTC
CASSPPSTSGGLYDEQFF
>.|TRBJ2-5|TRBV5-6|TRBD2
TGTGCCAGCAGCCAAACTAGCGGAGAGACCCAGTACTTC
CASSQTSGETQYF
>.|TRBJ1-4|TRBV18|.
TGTGCCAGCTCAACCAGCCCAGGGACTAATGAAAAACTGTTTTTT
CASSTSPGTNEKLFF
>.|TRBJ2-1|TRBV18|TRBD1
TGTGCCAGCTCGACGAGGACAGGGGCGTACAATGAGCAGTTCTTC
CASSTRTGAYNEQFF
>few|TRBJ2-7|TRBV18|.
TGTGCCAGCTCACCACAAATCTCAGGAGGAGGATACGAGCAGTACTTC
CASSPQISGGGYEQYF
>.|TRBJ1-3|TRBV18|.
TGTGCCAGCTCACCAGGGAGGACTGGAAACACCATATATTTT
CASSPGRTGNTIYF
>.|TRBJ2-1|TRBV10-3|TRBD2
TGTGCCATCAGTGATGGACTAGAGGCGAATGAGCAGTTCTTC
CAISDGLEANEQFF
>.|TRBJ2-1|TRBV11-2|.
TGTGCCAGCAGCTTTTATGTGGCGGCAACGGAGCAGTTCTTC
CASSFYVAATEQFF
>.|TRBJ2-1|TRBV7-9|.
TGTGCCAGCAGACTTCCTGGCGAGGTAGCGGCCTACAATGAGCAGTTCTTC
CASRLPGEVAAYNEQFF
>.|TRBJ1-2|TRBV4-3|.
TGCGCCAGCAGCCAGGCGGAGTATGGCTACACCTTC
CASSQAEYGYTF
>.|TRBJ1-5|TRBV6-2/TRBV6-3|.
.
CASSSSPGGAGQPQHF
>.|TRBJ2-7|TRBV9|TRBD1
TGTGCCAGCAGCCCTGGTTTGAGGGGGCCGGGGTACGAGCAGTACTTC
CASSPGLRGPGYEQYF
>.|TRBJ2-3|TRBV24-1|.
TGTGCCACCTCAGCTGGGCTCGGGGGTGGCACAGATACGCAGTATTTT
CATSAGLGGGTDTQYF
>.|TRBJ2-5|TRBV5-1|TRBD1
TGCGCCAGCAGCATCGCGACAGGGCCCCAAGAGACCCAGTACTTC
CASSIATGPQETQYF
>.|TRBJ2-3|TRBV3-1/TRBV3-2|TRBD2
TGTGCCAGCAGGGATCTTCGGGCGGGGGGGCCGGATACGCAGTATTTT
CASRDLRAGGPDTQYF
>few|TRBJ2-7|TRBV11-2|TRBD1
TGTGCCAGCAGCTTATCGGGACAGGGGTTTTACGAGCAGTACTTC
CASSLSGQGFYEQYF
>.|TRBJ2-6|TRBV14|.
TGTGCCAGCAGCCAAGTCGGTACTGGGGCCAACGTCCTGACTTTC
CASSQVGTGANVLTF
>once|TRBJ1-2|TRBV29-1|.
TGCAGCGTTGAGTTGGGCGAAGGCTACACCTTC
CSVELGEGYTF
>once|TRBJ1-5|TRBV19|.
TGTGCCAGTAGTATTCTAGGCGGTTCCGGAGCCCAGCATTTT
CASSILGGSGAQHF
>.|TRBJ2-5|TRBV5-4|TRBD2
TGTGCCAGCAGCTTGAAAGTAGCCTTAGCGGGAGGGTTTGGGGAGACCCAGTACTTC
CASSLKVALAGGFGETQYF
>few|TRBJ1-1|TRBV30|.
TGTGCCTGGAGTGTTTCGGGGATCCACGCTTTCTTT
CAWSVSGIHAFF
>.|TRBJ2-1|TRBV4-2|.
TGTGCCAGCAGCCAAAACTTACGGGCTAGCACTCACAAGCAGTTCTTC
CASSQNLRASTHKQFF
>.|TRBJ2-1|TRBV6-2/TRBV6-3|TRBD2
TGTGCCAGCAGCTGGTCACGAGTAGCGGGAGGGGAGGGCAATGAGCAGTTCTTC
CASSWSRVAGGEGNEQFF
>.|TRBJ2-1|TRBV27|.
TGTGCCAGCAGTTTTCGGGAGGGGGCAGGTGAGCAGTTCTTC
CASSFREGAGEQFF
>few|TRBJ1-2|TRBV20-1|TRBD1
TGCAGTGCTAGTTCTGGGGACAGGGATGGCTACACCTTC
CSASSGDRDGYTF
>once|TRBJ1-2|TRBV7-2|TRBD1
TGTGCCAGCAGCTTCGGACAGGGCTATGGCTACACCTTC
CASSFGQGYGYTF
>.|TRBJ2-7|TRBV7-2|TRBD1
TGTGCCAGCAGCTTAGTAGGGGGCTTCGACGAGCAGTACTTC
CASSLVGGFDEQYF
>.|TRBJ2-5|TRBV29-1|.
TGCAGCGTTGCGGCAGGGATGGAGACCCAGTACTTC
CSVAAGMETQYF
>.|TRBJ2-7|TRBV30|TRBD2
TGTGCCTGGAGCCGGGGGGAACCCTACGAGCAGTACTTC
CAWSRGEPYEQYF
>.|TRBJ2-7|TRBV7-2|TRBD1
TGTGCCAGCAGCCTATACAGGGGCTCCTACGAGCAGTACTTC
CASSLYRGSYEQYF
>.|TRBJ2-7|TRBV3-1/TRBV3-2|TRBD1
TGTGCCAGCAGCCTTCGCATGAGGACAGGGGGCGAGCAGTACTTC
CASSLRMRTGGEQYF
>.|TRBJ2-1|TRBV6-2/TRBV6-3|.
TGTGCCAGCAGTTACGGGAGCAATGAGCAGTTCTTC
CASSYGSNEQFF
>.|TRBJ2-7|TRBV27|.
TGTGCCAGCAGTTTAAGAGGGTACGGCGAGCAGTACTTC
CASSLRGYGEQYF
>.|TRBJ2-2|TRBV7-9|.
TGTGCCAGCACCCGGGGTTTGAAGGCGGAGCTGTTTTTT
CASTRGLKAELFF
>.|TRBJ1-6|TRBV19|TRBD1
TGTGCCAGTAGTCCGCTGACAGGGGGCGAGTCACCCCTCCACTTT
CASSPLTGGESPLHF
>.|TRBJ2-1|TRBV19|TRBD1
TGTGCCAGTAGTATACTAGGACAGGGGACTGAGCAGTTCTTC
CASSILGQGTEQFF
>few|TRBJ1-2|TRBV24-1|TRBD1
TGTGCCACCAGTGGCTTTGTTCAGGGGGCTTGGGGCTACACCTTC
CATSGFVQGAWGYTF
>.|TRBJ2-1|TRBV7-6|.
TGTGCCAGCAGCTTATTTTTTTCTCACAATGAGCAGTTCTTC
CASSLFFSHNEQFF
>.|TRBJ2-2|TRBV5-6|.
TGTGCCAGCTCCCCCGGGAACACCGGGGAGCTGTTTTTT
CASSPGNTGELFF
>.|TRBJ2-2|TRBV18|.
TGTGCCAGCTCAGAACTAGTTGCGAACACCGGGGAGCTGTTTTTT
CASSELVANTGELFF
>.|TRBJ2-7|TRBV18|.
TGTGCCAGCTCACGGGTATCACGGGACTACGAGCAGTACTTC
CASSRVSRDYEQYF
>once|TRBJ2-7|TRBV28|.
TGTGCCAGCAGTTTACCGAAGGGGTACGAGCAGTACTTC
CASSLPKGYEQYF